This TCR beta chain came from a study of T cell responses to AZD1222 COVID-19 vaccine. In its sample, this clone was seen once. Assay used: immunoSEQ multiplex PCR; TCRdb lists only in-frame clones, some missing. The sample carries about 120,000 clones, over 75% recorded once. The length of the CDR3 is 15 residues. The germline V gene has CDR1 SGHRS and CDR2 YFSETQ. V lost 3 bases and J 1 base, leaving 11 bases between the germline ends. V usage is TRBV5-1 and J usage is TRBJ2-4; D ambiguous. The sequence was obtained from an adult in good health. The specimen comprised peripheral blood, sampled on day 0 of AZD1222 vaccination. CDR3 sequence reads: CASSSLPSAKNIQYF. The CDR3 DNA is TGCGCCAGCAGCTCCCTCCCCTCTGCCAAAAACATTCAGTACTTC.